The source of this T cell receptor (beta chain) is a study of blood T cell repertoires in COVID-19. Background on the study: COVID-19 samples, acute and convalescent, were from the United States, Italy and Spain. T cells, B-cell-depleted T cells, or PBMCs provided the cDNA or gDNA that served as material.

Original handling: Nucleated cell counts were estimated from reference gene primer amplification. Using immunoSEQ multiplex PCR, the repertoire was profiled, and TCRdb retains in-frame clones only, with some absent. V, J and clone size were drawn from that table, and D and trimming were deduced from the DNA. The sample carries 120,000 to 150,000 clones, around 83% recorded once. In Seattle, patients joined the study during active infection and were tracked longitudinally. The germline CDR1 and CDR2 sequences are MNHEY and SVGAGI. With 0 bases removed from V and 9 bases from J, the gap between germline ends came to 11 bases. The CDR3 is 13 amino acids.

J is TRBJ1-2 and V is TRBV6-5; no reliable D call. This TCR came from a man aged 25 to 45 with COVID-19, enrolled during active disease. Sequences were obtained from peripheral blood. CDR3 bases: TGTGCCAGCAGTTACTCAGCGGGCAGGAGCTACACCTTC. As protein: CASSYSAGRSYTF.